A single T cell receptor beta chain is shown here with its context. The antigen is undetermined. A much larger clone sits a single nucleotide away, making a read error possible. This CDR3 spans 13 amino acids. Looked up from germline, CDR1 is SGHDN and CDR2 is FVKESK. The researchers produced TCR beta cDNA from 500 to 550 ng total RNA with a constant-region primer. Slightly modified ARM-PCR with three nested multiplex PCR rounds yielded TCR beta libraries. Amplification in the first two PCR rounds was performed using TRBV1-TRBV30 forward primers and a C-beta reverse primer for approximately 10 cycles each. MiXCR, applied by TCRdb to the multiplex PCR reads, yields one record per CDR3 protein. The table shows 95,000 to 100,000 distinct CDR3 sequences, with about 70% occurring only once. These data originate in a study of tumor-infiltrating lymphocytes in primary liver carcinoma. The study co-extracted DNA and RNA from around 20-30 mg of unsorted bulk tissue.

Study observations and caveats: Tumors had a significantly higher top-250-clone fraction than blood (p = 0.039).

The TCR sequence derives from a woman aged 55-75 years with primary liver carcinoma and hepatitis B virus infection. V and J are TRBV14 and TRBJ1-3; D gene ambiguous. The source material was liver tumor tissue from sampling region 2. Subset specified: tumor region T2, inferior pole. CDR3 nucleotides: TGTGACAGCAGCCAAGATCGGGGAAACACCATATATTTT. This gives the protein CDSSQDRGNTIYF.